Below, one T cell receptor beta chain is given with its context. In the original analysis: Reference gene primer amplification gave estimated nucleated cell counts. The repertoire was sequenced with immunoSEQ multiplex PCR; TCRdb's copy has only in-frame clones and lacks some. The V and J calls and the clone size are those of that table, but D and trimming were determined from the DNA. The sample has some 250,000 clones, 70% to 80% seen once; the top ten hold around 3.4%. The data belong to a study of blood T cell repertoires in COVID-19. The overall study: The United States, Italy and Spain supplied acute and convalescent COVID-19 samples. The cDNA or gDNA used as material had been derived from T cells, B-cell-depleted T cells, or PBMCs.

This CDR3 is built from 18 residues. The germline CDR1 and CDR2 sequences are SGHAT and FQNNGV. V lost 1 base and J 2 bases, leaving 18 bases between the germline ends. Source material: peripheral blood. The sequence was obtained from a woman of 80 years or more with acute or convalescent COVID-19. This chain connects TRBV11-2 to TRBJ1-3; D gene uncertain. The CDR3 spells CASSLVPPGGIPGNTIYF. The CDR3 region has the DNA TGTGCCAGCAGCTTAGTCCCCCCGGGAGGAATACCTGGAAACACCATATATTTT.